This TCR beta chain was recorded in a study of cytomegalovirus exposure and HLA in healthy donors. Across the whole study: Roughly four fifths of around 390 genotyped donors fell in the Caucasian-associated ancestry cluster. General observations from the study: Accurate predictions that matched the HLA-A and HLA-B alleles of most subjects were reportedly made from TCR beta sequences.

Primers for the PCR totalled 60 Vbeta and 13 Jbeta. The assay was immunoSEQ multiplex PCR, and TCRdb's table has in-frame clones only and misses some. The table shows some 92,000 clones, with over 70% occurring only once. The CDR3 runs to 15 residues. Germline V gives CDR1 SGHRS, CDR2 YFSETQ. With V trimmed by 0 bases and J by 9 bases, 9 bases remained unmatched. Worth noting for this clone: Its specificity is not known.

The chain recombines TRBV5-1 with TRBJ2-5; 9 nucleotides match TRBD2. This clonotype originated in a young man in good health and CMV-seropositive. The sequencing sample was made of PBMCs. CDR3 loop: CASSLAAGGVSAQYF. The CDR3 DNA follows: TGCGCCAGCAGCTTGGCTGCGGGGGGGGTCTCGGCCCAGTACTTC.